The 19 T cell receptor beta chains given below trace back to one sample, sequenced in a study of cytomegalovirus exposure and HLA in healthy donors. PCR amplification relied on 60 Vbeta primers (plus 13 Jbeta primers). Libraries were prepared by immunoSEQ multiplex PCR; TCRdb keeps only in-frame clonotypes and omits some of them. The table includes under 150,000 clones, more than 65% detected once. The specimen sequenced was PBMCs. Source of these receptors: a man aged 45-65 years in good health and CMV-seronegative.

This chain joins TRBV19 and TRBJ1-5; the D is unclear. The CDR3 contains 15 residues. In germline, CDR1 is LNHDA, CDR2 SQIVND (reference sequence). Trimming stripped 6 bases from V and 2 bases from J, with 14 bases between. The DNA for the CDR3 is TGTGCCAGTAGGCAACACGGAGGAGGCAATCAGCCCCAGCATTTT. Its protein is CASRQHGGGNQPQHF.

The V gene is TRBV12-2, the J gene TRBJ1-5; TRBD1 reflects the table's D call only, with no check against the DNA. TRBV12-2 is shown as a pseudogene. This CDR3 has 15 residues. CDR3 protein: CASRLEQERYQPQHF. Here the CDR3 DNA reads TGTGCAAGTCGCTTAGAGCAGGAAAGGTATCAGCCCCAGCATTTT.

This clone showed up just once. The V and J genes are TRBV9 and TRBJ1-2; perhaps TRBD1 as D (5 bases). The germline CDR1 and CDR2 sequences are SGDLS and YYNGEE. V was clipped by 0 bases and J by 0 bases, with 12 bases between them. The CDR3 extends over 16 amino acids. The DNA of the CDR3 is TGTGCCAGCAGCGTAGAGGCAGGGTGGTCTAACTATGGCTACACCTTC. Translating gives CASSVEAGWSNYGYTF.

A remark on this clone: This CDR3 is also generated by other DNA sequences in the sample. The chain joins TRBV5-1 to TRBJ2-7; 7 bases match TRBD1. Trimming removed 0 bases from V and 0 bases from J; junction bases left unmatched: 6. The CDR3 is 16 amino acids. Germline V gene lookup returns CDR1 SGHRS and CDR2 YFSETQ. The chain's CDR3 is CASSLGQGLSSYEQYF. The CDR3 DNA sequence: TGCGCCAGCAGCTTGGGACAGGGCCTCAGCTCCTACGAGCAGTACTTC.

The chain is built from TRBV2 and TRBJ1-5; 12 nucleotides match TRBD1. J lost 3 bases, V lost 8 bases, and 5 bases had no gene match. This CDR3 comprises 15 residues. Looked up from germline, CDR1 is SNHLY and CDR2 is FYNNEI. The CDR3 loop reads CASGGTGGYNQPQHF. The CDR3, as DNA: TGTGCCAGCGGTGGGACAGGGGGCTACAATCAGCCCCAGCATTTT.

The chain carries TRBV5-4 and TRBJ2-3; 11 bases are a match to TRBD2. Germline V gene data show CDR1 as SGHNT and CDR2 as YYREEE (reference sequence). V trimming: 4 bases; J trimming: 8 bases; junction bases outside the gene matches: 3. CDR3 length: 13 amino acids. CDR3 sequence reads: CASSPTSGATQYF. Written as DNA, the CDR3 is TGTGCCAGCAGCCCGACTAGCGGGGCTACGCAGTATTTT.

This sequence joins TRBV10-3 and TRBJ2-7, with D possibly matching TRBD2 (5 bases). This CDR3 is 14 amino acids long. Between the trimmed V and J ends, which lost 1 base and 5 bases, there was a span of 12 bases. Per the germline V gene, CDR1 is ENHRY and CDR2 is SYGVKD. CDR3 sequence (DNA): TGTGCCATCAGTGAGTATAACCCGCGGGACGAGCAGTACTTC. Protein product: CAISEYNPRDEQYF.

The sample holds a few counts of this clone. The chain joins TRBV29-1 to TRBJ2-1, with 9 bases that match TRBD1. With 3 bases clipped from V and 5 bases from J, the junction kept 11 bases outside the gene matches. Germline values: CDR1 SQVTM, CDR2 ANQGSEA. CDR3 size: 16 residues. The CDR3 nucleotides read TGCAGCGTTGAGAGATATTGGGACAGGGTGAACAATGAGCAGTTCTTC. This sequence encodes CSVERYWDRVNNEQFF.

This clone was detected once. V is TRBV27 and J is TRBJ1-1; a possible D gene is TRBD1 (5 bases). CDR1 is MNHEY and CDR2 is SMNVEV in the germline V gene (reference sequence). Trimming removed 2 bases at V and 1 base at J, with 8 bases between. This CDR3 contains 14 residues. CDR3: CASSLVGGNTEAFF. CDR3 nucleotides: TGTGCCAGCAGTTTAGTGGGGGGGAACACTGAAGCTTTCTTT.

The rearrangement joins TRBV12-5 to TRBJ2-5, with TRBD1 identical over 7 bases. The CDR3 covers 14 residues. Germline-derived CDR1 and CDR2 are LGHNT and FRNRAP. The trim removed 5 bases at V and 4 bases at J, leaving 7 bases unmatched. The CDR3 region has the DNA TGTGCTAGTGGTCTCGGGACAGCCGGAGAGACCCAGTACTTC. It translates to CASGLGTAGETQYF.

Only a few counts were recorded for this clone. The chain couples TRBV15 to TRBJ2-7; TRBD2 matches at 8 bases. The CDR3 is made up of 17 amino acids. Germline assignment: CDR1 LNHNV and CDR2 YYDKDF (reference sequence). With V trimmed by 0 bases and J by 4 bases, 11 bases remained unmatched. The DNA for the CDR3 is TGTGCCACCAGCAGAGACGGGGCGGGGGGTATTAGTTACGAGCAGTACTTC. It is translated as CATSRDGAGGISYEQYF. Looking up the rest from reference TRBV15 and TRBJ2-7 gives the full variable domain: DAMVIQNPRYQVTQFGKPVTLSCSQTLNHNVMYWYQQKSSQAPKLLFHYYDKDFNNEADTPDNFQSRRPNTSFCFLDIRSPGLGDTAMYLCATSRDGAGGISYEQYFGPGTRLTVT.

The chain recombines TRBV16 with TRBJ1-5, with D possibly being TRBD1 (6 bases). This CDR3 has 15 residues. Germline V gene data show CDR1 as KGHSY and CDR2 as FQNENV. Between the trimmed V and J ends, which lost 0 bases and 7 bases, there was a span of 13 bases. The CDR3 DNA sequence: TGTGCCAGCAGCCAATCAGGCGGGGGCGAACAGCCCCAGCATTTT. It yields the protein CASSQSGGGEQPQHF. Full variable domain (outside the CDR3, taken from reference TRBV16 and TRBJ1-5): GEEVAQTPKHLVRGEGQKAKLYCAPIKGHSYVFWYQQVLKNEFKFLISFQNENVFDETGMPKERFSAKCLPNSPCSLEIQATKLEDSAVYFCASSQSGGGEQPQHFGDGTRLSIL.

The chain uses TRBV27 and TRBJ2-1, with 13 bases matching TRBD2. This CDR3 is built from 18 residues. J was trimmed by 7 bases and V by 7 bases; bases with no gene match: 16. The germline V gene has CDR1 MNHEY and CDR2 SMNVEV (reference sequence). The chain's CDR3 is CASIALAGGPARGNEQFF. The CDR3 DNA is TGTGCCAGCATCGCACTAGCGGGGGGGCCTGCGCGAGGAAATGAGCAGTTCTTC.

This clone was counted only a few times. This chain links TRBV5-1 with TRBJ2-1; 11 bases fit TRBD2. The CDR3 consists of 18 residues. CDR1 is SGHRS and CDR2 is YFSETQ in the germline V gene. The trim removed 4 bases at V and 6 bases at J, leaving 15 bases unmatched. This CDR3 reads CASSTGLIAGTSGNEQFF. The CDR3 DNA reads as TGCGCCAGCAGCACGGGACTGATAGCCGGGACTAGCGGCAATGAGCAGTTCTTC.

The chain combines TRBV14 with TRBJ1-1; D not certain. CDR3 length: 13 amino acids. The germline V and J ends were trimmed by 6 bases and 6 bases, with 14 bases remaining between them. CDR1 is SGHDN, CDR2 FVKESK, per germline. The CDR3 spells CASSATPGSEAFF. CDR3 nucleotides: TGTGCCAGCAGTGCTACCCCCGGGTCTGAAGCTTTCTTT.

The rearrangement uses TRBV7-3 and TRBJ1-2, with 7 bases lining up with TRBD1. The CDR3 runs to 15 residues. J lost 6 bases, V lost 6 bases, and 13 bases had no gene match. CDR1 is SGHTA, CDR2 FQGTGA, per germline. The CDR3 loop is CASSPLGDRADGYTF. The CDR3 coding sequence is TGTGCCAGCAGTCCACTGGGCGACAGGGCCGATGGCTACACCTTC.

The chain has TRBV19 and TRBJ1-5, with D unresolved. V gave up 4 bases and J gave up 2 bases, with 6 bases separating them. The CDR3 spans 13 residues. Germline V gene sequence: CDR1 LNHDA, CDR2 SQIVND (reference sequence). In DNA, the CDR3 is TGTGCCAGTAGTAGGCGGGGCAATCAGCCCCAGCATTTT. It translates to CASSRRGNQPQHF.

The chain carries TRBV10-3 and TRBJ1-5; 7 positions match TRBD1. CDR3 length equals 17 residues. Per the germline V gene, CDR1 is ENHRY and CDR2 is SYGVKD. The V segment lost 2 bases and the J segment 2 bases; nucleotides outside the gene matches: 9. The CDR3 region is CAISEGNRGRGNQPQHF. In nucleotides, the CDR3 is TGTGCCATCAGTGAGGGGAACAGGGGTCGGGGCAATCAGCCCCAGCATTTT.

The rearrangement links TRBV6-5 to TRBJ1-1; 7 positions agree with TRBD1. CDR1 is MNHEY, CDR2 SVGAGI, per germline. The V and J ends lost 0 bases and 7 bases, in that order; junction bases with no gene match: 5. CDR3 length: 14 residues. CDR3 nucleotide sequence: TGTGCCAGCAGTTACTCCGTCCCAGGGGGTGAAGCTTTCTTT. Its translation is CASSYSVPGGEAFF.